The present entry profiles one T cell receptor (beta chain) with its context. The antigen remains undetermined. The data stem from a study of radiation and T cells in renal cell carcinoma. Study-wide results and caveats: Baseline intratumoral clonotype presence is unknown without pretreatment biopsies.

Measured with immunoSEQ multiplex PCR; TCRdb has only the in-frame clones, and not every one. The sample includes about 130,000 clones, around 82% of them seen just once. V was cut by 5 bases and J by 4 bases, with 7 bases left in between. This CDR3 is built from 12 residues. The V gene's germline CDR1 is SGHDT and CDR2 YYEEEE. As to time point: blood 2 weeks post-SBRT. Treatment described: 15 Gy SBRT to primary tumor, nephrectomy 4 weeks later. Blood was sampled at baseline, 2 weeks and 4 weeks after SBRT. The chain recombines TRBV5-6 with TRBJ2-1, with no clear D. This sample comprised blood, obtained from a patient whose treatment included radiotherapy and nephrectomy. This TCR derives from a man aged 50 or older with renal cell carcinoma. The CDR3 sequence: CASRNGYNEQFF. CDR3 sequence (DNA): TGTGCCAGCAGGAACGGGTACAATGAGCAGTTCTTC. Supplemented by reference TRBV5-6 and TRBJ2-1, the full variable domain reads DAGVTQSPTHLIKTRGQQVTLRCSPKSGHDTVSWYQQALGQGPQFIFQYYEEEERQRGNFPDRFSGHQFPNYSSELNVNALLLGDSALYLCASRNGYNEQFFGPGTRLTVL.